What follows describes a single T cell receptor beta chain. This clone was seen just once. There is no known antigen for this receptor. The sample holds no much larger clone one base away, and base qualities are not on file. The sample is drawn from a study of T cell changes during pregnancy in multiple sclerosis (dated 2019 in TCRdb). Regarding the complete study: Changes in the T cell repertoire over the course of pregnancy were examined in this study in women with multiple sclerosis.

The library was prepared using the immunoSEQ multiplex PCR assay. Imported from immuneACCESS, the table was reduced by TCRdb to in-frame sequences with V and J called. These copies leave out some clones; in studies compared against another copy, an unresolved V gene accounts for under half, and the cause of the remainder is not known. Here the sample has roughly 88,000 clones; roughly 90% occur a single time. The leading ten clones occupy less than 2% of the sample. The germline V gene (reference sequence) sets CDR1 to MNHEY and CDR2 to SMNVEV. From the cysteine through the phenylalanine, the CDR3 covers 12 amino acids. The DNA shown is the 36-base CDR3, in frame from base 1. V loses 10 bases at its end and J loses 8 bases; junction bases beyond the gene matches: 9.

The rearranged chain carries TRBV27 and TRBJ1-2; 8 central bases correspond to TRBD1. The sample was peripheral blood, taken in the first trimester of pregnancy. The TCR originated in a female donor with multiple sclerosis, enrolled in a pregnancy study. This receptor has the CDR3 CATTRTGKGYTF. Here is the DNA: TGTGCCACCACCCGGACAGGGAAGGGCTACACCTTC.